This T cell receptor (beta chain) was obtained from a study of cytomegalovirus exposure and HLA in healthy donors. It was with 60 Vbeta and 13 Jbeta primers that the PCR ran. The data were produced by immunoSEQ multiplex PCR, yet TCRdb's version contains in-frame clones alone and is incomplete. Here the sample spans fewer than 200,000 clones, 8.5% to 10% being singletons. This receptor was obtained from a woman younger than 45 in good health and CMV-seropositive. The sequencing sample was made of PBMCs.

This CDR3 reads CASSYSSTVLDTEAFF. In DNA form, the CDR3 reads TGTGCCAGCAGTTACTCGTCCACAGTTCTGGACACTGAAGCTTTCTTT. The chain recombines TRBV6-5 with TRBJ1-1; D ambiguous. V was clipped by 0 bases and J by 3 bases, with 14 bases between them. This CDR3 contains 16 residues. The germline V gene encodes CDR1 MNHEY and CDR2 SVGAGI.